The T cell receptor beta chain described here comes from a study of cytomegalovirus exposure and HLA in healthy donors. The PCR was carried out with 60 Vbeta primers and 13 Jbeta primers. Using immunoSEQ multiplex PCR, the repertoire was profiled, and TCRdb retains in-frame clones only, with some absent. The table shows roughly 150,000 clones, with about 83% occurring only once. V gave up 3 bases and J gave up 0 bases, with 8 bases separating them. CDR3 length equals 14 residues. Germline CDR1 is MDHEN and CDR2 is SYDVKM. The sequenced material came from PBMCs. The origin of this receptor is a middle-aged man in good health and CMV-seropositive. This chain links TRBV28 with TRBJ2-5, with D possibly matching TRBD2 (5 bases). Written as DNA, the CDR3 is TGTGCCAGCAGTTTCTCGGGAAACCAAGAGACCCAGTACTTC. Protein product: CASSFSGNQETQYF.